The next 7 T cell receptor beta chains were all read from a single sample in a study of CD8+ T cells in alopecia areata. TCR sequencing used cDNA made by reverse transcription of extracted RNA. Using immunoSEQ multiplex PCR, the repertoire was profiled, and TCRdb retains in-frame clones only, with some absent. The data contain more than 95,000 clones, less than 80% of them singletons. Sequencing was done on a sample of CD4+ T cells sorted from blood. These receptors were taken from a human donor in good health.

This clone is a singleton in its sample. The chain employs TRBV29-1 and TRBJ2-1, with a possible D match to TRBD1 (5 bases). This CDR3 is built from 13 residues. Germline lookup yields CDR1 SQVTM and CDR2 ANQGSEA. V was clipped by 7 bases and J by 5 bases, with 15 bases between them. In DNA form, the CDR3 reads TGCAGCGCCCAACAGGCGACGAACAATGAGCAGTTCTTC. Amino acid sequence: CSAQQATNNEQFF.

The chain employs TRBV27 and TRBJ1-6, with TRBD1 as a possible D gene (6 bases). There are 15 residues in the CDR3. Trimming took 8 bases from V and 5 from J, leaving 16 bases between them. Germline V gene data show CDR1 as MNHEY and CDR2 as SMNVEV (reference sequence). The CDR3 bases are TGTGCCAGCGCCCGGCAGGGGCAGGATAATTCACCCCTCCACTTT. Encoded protein: CASARQGQDNSPLHF.

The chain combines TRBV7-7 with TRBJ2-5; 10 bases match TRBD1. Germline-derived CDR1 and CDR2 are SSHAT and FNYEAQ (reference sequence). There are 15 residues in the CDR3. The ends lost 3 bases at V and 5 bases at J; junction bases unmatched: 6. CDR3 loop: CASSFGGTGAETQYF. As DNA, the CDR3 is TGTGCCAGCAGCTTCGGCGGGACAGGGGCTGAGACCCAGTACTTC.

The rearrangement joins TRBV4-1 to TRBJ2-4; D possibly uses TRBD1 or TRBD2 (5 bases each). Germline assignment: CDR1 MGHRA and CDR2 YSYEKL. With 1 base removed from V and 8 bases from J, the gap between germline ends came to 12 bases. This CDR3 has 14 residues. The CDR3 is CASSQVEGTHIQYF. The DNA for the CDR3 is TGCGCCAGCAGCCAAGTCGAGGGGACCCACATTCAGTACTTC.

The genes are TRBV6-5 and TRBJ2-3, with 9 nucleotides matching TRBD1. Germline V gene lookup returns CDR1 MNHEY and CDR2 SVGAGI. CDR3 length: 16 residues. V trimming: 0 bases; J trimming: 1 base; junction bases outside the gene matches: 2. DNA for the CDR3: TGTGCCAGCAGTTACTCGGGACAGGGCGGCACAGATACGCAGTATTTT. Translating it yields CASSYSGQGGTDTQYF.

The chain employs TRBV29-1 and TRBJ1-1; tentative D call: TRBD1 (5 bases). Looked up from germline, CDR1 is SQVTM and CDR2 is ANQGSEA. The CDR3 contains 13 residues. V lost 7 bases and J 1 base, leaving 13 bases between the germline ends. This CDR3 is CSGRWQGNTEAFF. CDR3 nucleotides: TGCAGCGGCAGGTGGCAGGGGAACACTGAAGCTTTCTTT.

This clone was seen once. The V and J genes are TRBV29-1 and TRBJ2-5; D may be TRBD1 or TRBD2 (5 bases each). From germline, CDR1 is SQVTM and CDR2 ANQGSEA. Trimming left V 6 bases short and J 1 base short, with 15 bases between. CDR3 length: 14 amino acids. The CDR3 DNA is TGCAGCGTGCGTGAGGGGCCCACCCAAGAGACCCAGTACTTC. It yields the protein CSVREGPTQETQYF.